A selection of T cell receptor beta chains follows, all from one sample in a study of T cells after yellow fever vaccination. TCRdb re-called the 5' RACE reads through MiXCR, storing one row per CDR3 protein. The table includes around 610,000 distinct CDR3 sequences, approximately 15% detected once. This specimen consisted of PBMCs, obtained on the day of the yellow fever booster vaccination. The receptors stem from a man under 40 who received the YFV17D yellow fever vaccine. The CDR3 runs from the conserved cysteine through the conserved F or W. The D gene is left open where the match is weak. Size values are once, few and many counts, or a class for expanded clones, and some rows have none.

v_call	cdr3_length	j_call	clone_size	d_call	cdr3_aa	cdr3_nt
TRBV12-3/TRBV12-4	15	TRBJ2-2	-	TRBD1	CASSPTGQITGELFF	TGTGCCAGCAGTCCCACGGGACAGATCACCGGGGAGCTGTTTTTT
TRBV3-1	14	TRBJ1-6	-	TRBD1	CASRSGQQNSPLHF	TGTGCCAGCCGATCGGGACAGCAAAATTCACCCCTCCACTTT
TRBV2	15	TRBJ2-2	-	TRBD2	CASALAGGSTGELFF	TGTGCCAGCGCATTAGCGGGAGGGAGCACCGGGGAGCTGTTTTTT
TRBV15	16	TRBJ2-3	-	-	CATSTTLEALEDTQYF	TGTGCCACCAGCACAACCCTAGAGGCCCTAGAAGATACGCAGTATTTT
TRBV7-2	16	TRBJ2-5	few	TRBD1	CASSLTPGTGQETQYF	TGTGCCAGCAGTCTTACTCCCGGGACAGGTCAAGAGACCCAGTACTTC
TRBV11-2	17	TRBJ2-2	-	TRBD1	CASSLGVGTGYTGELFF	TGTGCCAGCAGCTTAGGAGTCGGGACAGGGTACACCGGGGAGCTGTTTTTT
TRBV15	15	TRBJ2-1	many	-	CATSRDPSSYNEQFF	TGTGCCACCAGCAGAGACCCAAGCTCCTACAATGAGCAGTTCTTC
TRBV7-2	12	TRBJ2-7	many	-	CASSRTGAEQYF	TGTGCCAGCAGTCGTACGGGAGCCGAGCAGTACTTC
TRBV28	16	TRBJ2-1	-	TRBD1	CASSLWGQGVVNEQFF	TGTGCCAGCAGTTTATGGGGACAGGGGGTCGTGAATGAGCAGTTCTTC
TRBV5-4	16	TRBJ2-7	-	TRBD2	CASSSIAGGASYEQYF	TGTGCCAGCTCCTCGATAGCGGGAGGGGCCTCCTACGAGCAGTACTTC
TRBV5-4	15	TRBJ1-1	-	-	CASSAPGSPNTEAFF	TGTGCCAGCAGCGCCCCCGGGAGCCCGAACACTGAAGCTTTCTTT
TRBV29-1	15	TRBJ2-3	few	TRBD2	CSVSSIAGVSDTQYF	TGCAGCGTTTCGTCCATAGCGGGAGTATCAGATACGCAGTATTTT
TRBV5-1	17	TRBJ2-2	-	TRBD2	CASSLRGSGSSTGELFF	TGCGCCAGCAGCCTCAGGGGCAGCGGGAGTTCTACCGGGGAGCTGTTTTTT
TRBV7-2	14	TRBJ1-1	few	TRBD1	CASRPGGGGPEAFF	TGTGCCAGCCGGCCCGGAGGAGGGGGCCCCGAAGCTTTCTTT
TRBV5-1	16	TRBJ2-2	-	TRBD2	CASSLEAGVHTGELFF	TGCGCCAGCAGCTTGGAAGCGGGAGTGCACACCGGGGAGCTGTTTTTT
TRBV6-2/TRBV6-3	15	TRBJ2-2	many	TRBD1	CASNPRGHDTGELFF	TGTGCCAGCAATCCTAGGGGGCACGACACCGGGGAGCTGTTTTTT
TRBV15	14	TRBJ2-7	few	-	CATSRGVLDYEQYF	TGTGCCACCAGCAGGGGGGTGCTGGACTACGAGCAGTACTTC
TRBV6-2/TRBV6-3	12	TRBJ2-6	-	-	CATYPGANVLTF	TGTGCCACCTACCCTGGGGCCAACGTCCTGACTTTC
TRBV2	13	TRBJ2-1	-	TRBD1	CANRQGSYNEQFF	TGTGCCAACCGACAGGGTTCCTACAATGAGCAGTTCTTC
TRBV24-1	16	TRBJ2-3	-	TRBD1	CATSDGQDTSTDTQYF	TGTGCCACCAGTGACGGACAGGATACTAGCACAGATACGCAGTATTTT
TRBV6-5	11	TRBJ2-3	many	-	CASSNSDTQYF	TGTGCCAGCAGTAACTCAGATACGCAGTATTTT
TRBV5-4	12	TRBJ1-1	few	-	CASREDNFEAFF	TGTGCCAGCAGGGAAGACAACTTTGAAGCTTTCTTT
TRBV7-9	16	TRBJ2-2	few	TRBD1	CAGYHPGQENTGELFF	TGTGCCGGCTACCACCCTGGACAGGAGAACACCGGGGAGCTGTTTTTT
TRBV7-2	17	TRBJ2-2	-	TRBD2	CASSSSSGSDHVGELFF	TGTGCCAGCAGCTCCTCTAGCGGGAGTGATCACGTGGGGGAGCTGTTTTTT
TRBV9	14	TRBJ2-7	few	-	CASSVGNSPREQYF	TGTGCCAGCAGCGTCGGGAACTCGCCTCGCGAGCAGTACTTC
TRBV5-5	14	TRBJ1-5	few	-	CASSLWESNQPQHF	TGTGCCAGCAGCTTGTGGGAGAGCAATCAGCCCCAGCATTTT
TRBV5-4	14	TRBJ2-5	once	-	CTSSLASPQETQYF	TGTACCAGCAGCTTGGCTAGCCCTCAAGAGACCCAGTACTTC
TRBV7-9	14	TRBJ2-1	-	-	CASSSGLPGSEQFF	TGTGCCAGCAGCTCGGGACTCCCGGGATCAGAGCAGTTCTTC
TRBV10-3	13	TRBJ2-5	few	-	CAISGTGTETQYF	TGTGCCATCAGTGGAACAGGGACAGAGACCCAGTACTTC
TRBV12-3/TRBV12-4	14	TRBJ1-1	-	TRBD1	CASSPGQGKSEAFF	TGTGCCAGCAGTCCAGGACAGGGGAAGTCTGAAGCTTTCTTT
TRBV19	14	TRBJ2-7	-	TRBD2	CASSITSSGSEQYF	TGTGCCAGTAGTATAACGTCTAGCGGGAGCGAGCAGTACTTC
TRBV27	16	TRBJ2-1	many	TRBD2	CASSFSIAGVYNEQFF	TGTGCCAGCAGTTTCTCCATAGCGGGAGTTTACAATGAGCAGTTCTTC
TRBV7-8	12	TRBJ1-5	-	-	CASSLRQVPQHF	TGTGCCAGCAGCCTAAGACAGGTTCCCCAGCATTTT
TRBV5-6	13	TRBJ1-2	few	-	CASSSGTLSGYTF	TGTGCCAGCAGTTCCGGGACCTTAAGTGGCTACACCTTC
TRBV6-1	16	TRBJ2-5	-	TRBD1	CASSRDRGLIRETQYF	TGTGCCAGCAGTCGTGACAGGGGGTTGATTCGAGAGACCCAGTACTTC
TRBV5-5	15	TRBJ2-7	few	-	CASISTGTGGYEQYF	TGTGCCAGCATATCGACCGGGACCGGGGGCTACGAGCAGTACTTC
TRBV5-4	16	TRBJ2-5	-	-	CASSLPPEGAQETQYF	TGTGCCAGCAGCTTGCCCCCGGAGGGAGCACAAGAGACCCAGTACTTC
TRBV6-2/TRBV6-3	13	TRBJ2-7	few	-	CASSYSKVEEQYF	TGTGCCAGCAGTTACTCCAAGGTCGAGGAGCAGTACTTC
TRBV20-1	12	TRBJ2-5	few	-	CSARDVAGTQHF	TGCAGTGCTAGAGATGTCGCCGGGACCCAGCACTTC
TRBV2	13	TRBJ2-1	few	-	CAEVAAGTNEQFF	TGTGCGGAGGTGGCGGCGGGCACCAATGAGCAGTTCTTC
TRBV4-3	17	TRBJ1-4	-	TRBD1	CASSQDAGGTGDEKLFF	TGCGCCAGCAGCCAAGATGCCGGCGGGACAGGGGATGAAAAACTGTTTTTT
TRBV29-1	12	TRBJ1-2	few	-	CSVDQGTHGYTF	TGCAGCGTTGACCAGGGGACCCATGGCTACACCTTC